What follows are 20 T cell receptor beta chains derived from one specimen sequenced in a study of blood T cells in healthy people across ages. Primers used in a second PCR of about 6 to 11 cycles were a sample-barcoded 5' primer and a J-beta primer mix. In TCRdb, the 5' RACE reads were re-called with MiXCR into one record per CDR3 protein. The sample comprises 550,000 to 750,000 distinct CDR3 sequences, around 21% of which are singletons, and approximately 3.6% rests with the top ten. Sequences were obtained from blood. These receptors all stem from a man aged 70 or older in good health.

This clonotype was seen a few times. The chain couples TRBV10-3 to TRBJ2-1; possibly TRBD1 or TRBD2 for D (5 bases each). The V gene's germline CDR1 is ENHRY and CDR2 SYGVKD. Trimming took off 4 bases at V and 10 bases at J, with 23 bases between the two ends. The CDR3 runs to 16 residues. The CDR3 spells CAISARTGTTNGEQFF. The CDR3, as DNA: TGTGCCATCAGTGCGCGAACCGGGACCACTAATGGGGAGCAGTTCTTC.

In this sample, this clonotype turned up a few times. The chain carries TRBV5-1 and TRBJ1-1; D perhaps matches TRBD1 (6 bases). Germline loops: CDR1 SGHRS, CDR2 YFSETQ. The V gene lost 0 bases and the J gene lost 6 bases, with 12 bases spanning the gap. The CDR3 runs 14 residues. This chain's CDR3 is CASSLGGQYSEAFF. Written as DNA, the CDR3 is TGCGCCAGCAGCTTGGGTGGACAGTATTCTGAAGCTTTCTTT.

This clonotype appeared a few times. Since a much larger clone is just one base distant, this may be a read error. The chain recombines TRBV5-1 with TRBJ2-3, with 10 bases identical to TRBD2. Unmatched junction bases numbered 3, after V lost 0 bases and J lost 5 bases. The CDR3 is 15 residues long. Germline CDR1 is SGHRS and CDR2 is YFSETQ. The DNA for the CDR3 is TGCGCCAGCAGCTTGGATCTAGCGGGAGAAGATACGCAGTATTTT. Translated, it gives CASSLDLAGEDTQYF.

This clonotype has just a few counts. One end of the junction does not line up with germline, which may come from a read error. This chain joins TRBV6-5 and TRBJ2-6; no firm D call. The CDR3 is made up of 15 amino acids. CDR1 is MNHEY and CDR2 is SVGAGI in the germline V gene. CDR3 residues: CASTYDYSGANVLTF. CDR3 nucleotide sequence: TGTGCCAGCACTTACGATTACTCTGGGGCCAACGTCCTGACTTTC.

V usage is TRBV11-2 and J usage is TRBJ2-2; possible D gene TRBD2, 6 bases. This CDR3 region has 15 residues. The germline gives CDR1 SGHAT, CDR2 FQNNGV. Deletions cut 1 base from V and 3 bases from J, with 9 bases between. The CDR3 DNA reads as TGTGCCAGCAGCTTAGGCGGGACCCACACCGGGGAGCTGTTTTTT. Its protein product is CASSLGGTHTGELFF.

This chain joins TRBV2 and TRBJ2-5, with TRBD1 matching 9 bases. J lost 5 bases, V lost 8 bases, and 6 bases had no gene match. The CDR3 length is 13 residues. CDR1 SNHLY and CDR2 FYNNEI come from the germline V gene. CDR3 loop: CASGTGIWETQYF. CDR3 coding DNA: TGTGCCAGCGGGACAGGGATTTGGGAGACCCAGTACTTC.

This chain connects TRBV20-1 to TRBJ1-6, with unresolved D. Germline V lookup: CDR1 DFQATT, CDR2 SNEGSKA (reference sequence). V was trimmed by 1 base and J by 14 bases, leaving 12 bases between them. The CDR3 covers 12 residues. The CDR3 bases are TGCAGTGCTAGAGCTGGATCCAAATCCCTCCACTTT. Translated: CSARAGSKSLHF.

This clonotype has only a few counts. The chain combines TRBV28 with TRBJ2-2; 7 nucleotides match TRBD1. The CDR3 is 13 amino acids. Germline V gives CDR1 MDHEN, CDR2 SYDVKM. Trimming removed 7 bases from V and 5 bases from J; junction bases left unmatched: 4. The CDR3, as DNA: TGTGCCAGCAAGACAGGGTTGACCGGGGAGCTGTTTTTT. Its protein product is CASKTGLTGELFF.

The chain combines TRBV12-3 or TRBV12-4 with TRBJ2-5, with D tentatively TRBD1 or TRBD2 (5 bases each). The germline V and J ends were trimmed by 4 bases and 0 bases, with 18 bases remaining between them. This CDR3 has 17 residues. The CDR3 DNA sequence: TGTGCCAGCAGTTCGTGGGGGAGAGGGTTATACCAAGAGACCCAGTACTTC. Its protein is CASSSWGRGLYQETQYF.

J is TRBJ1-2 and V is TRBV28; D is undetermined. The CDR3 has 14 amino acids. CDR1 and CDR2 from the germline V gene are MDHEN and SYDVKM. The germline V and J ends were trimmed by 6 bases and 0 bases, with 11 bases remaining between them. The CDR3 coding sequence is TGTGCCAGCAGACCCCTAAGGGCTAACTATGGCTACACCTTC. Translation gives CASRPLRANYGYTF.

The gene calls are TRBV7-2 and TRBJ2-7, with D perhaps matching TRBD2 (5 bases). The tail of the sequence fits TRBJ2-5 better, so the J call may be wrong. The CDR3 is made up of 15 amino acids. Germline lookup yields CDR1 SGHTA and CDR2 FQGNSA. The chain's CDR3 is CASSLIRTGQETQYF. Here the CDR3 DNA reads TGTGCCAGCAGCTTAATTCGGACTGGGCAAGAGACCCAGTACTTC.

This clonotype came up a few times. The gene calls are TRBV28 and TRBJ2-3, with 10 bases identical to TRBD2. The J segment lost 2 bases and the V segment lost 4 bases, leaving 6 bases of the junction unmatched. Germline V gene sequence: CDR1 MDHEN, CDR2 SYDVKM. There are 16 residues in the CDR3. The CDR3 reads CASSSTSGTTTDTQYF. CDR3 coding DNA: TGTGCCAGCAGTTCTACTAGCGGGACGACCACAGATACGCAGTATTTT.

This chain links TRBV4-1 with TRBJ2-3; D remains unclear. V shed 0 bases and J shed 4 bases, with 14 bases lying between them. The CDR3 is 16 amino acids. Germline lookup yields CDR1 MGHRA and CDR2 YSYEKL. As DNA, the CDR3 is TGCGCCAGCAGCCAAGATGGTCCCCAGGTAGCAGATACGCAGTATTTT. Translation: CASSQDGPQVADTQYF.

Many counts were recorded for this clonotype. CDR3 nucleotide sequence: TGTGCCAGCAGTTACGCGACAGGGAACGCGAACACCGGGGAGCTGTTTTTT. This encodes CASSYATGNANTGELFF. The chain is built from TRBV6-2 or TRBV6-3 and TRBJ2-2, with TRBD1 matching over 7 bases. Germline V CDR1 and CDR2: MNHEY, SVGEGT. The CDR3 is 17 residues long. J lost 0 bases, V lost 2 bases, and 6 bases had no gene match.

The chain links TRBV6-1 to TRBJ1-4, with TRBD1 identical over 8 bases. V shed 6 bases and J 7 bases; nucleotides not matched to a gene: 7. The CDR3 covers 14 residues. Germline CDR1 MNHNS, CDR2 SASEGT. The CDR3 spells CASSGQGKIEKLFF. The CDR3 coding sequence is TGTGCCAGCAGCGGACAGGGCAAAATTGAAAAACTGTTTTTT.

V gene TRBV9 combines with J gene TRBJ2-1, with no clear D. The length of the CDR3 is 12 residues. CDR1 is SGDLS, CDR2 YYNGEE, per germline. V was pared by 2 bases and J by 6 bases, with 6 bases between. The DNA of the CDR3 is TGTGCCAGCAGCGTCCCTAGCAATGAGCAGTTCTTC. Its protein is CASSVPSNEQFF.

In DNA form, the CDR3 reads TGTGCCAGCAGCGTAGACCCAGCGGGCAATGAGCAGTTCTTC. Residues: CASSVDPAGNEQFF. This chain joins TRBV9 and TRBJ2-1; maybe TRBD2 (6 bases). CDR1 SGDLS and CDR2 YYNGEE come from the germline V gene. CDR3 length: 14 amino acids. Trimming left V 0 bases short and J 6 bases short, with 10 bases between.

The rearrangement links TRBV20-1 to TRBJ2-3; possibly TRBD1 or TRBD2 for D (6 bases each). Trimming removed 5 bases at V and 0 bases at J, with 18 bases between. Germline V gene lookup returns CDR1 DFQATT and CDR2 SNEGSKA (reference sequence). CDR3 length: 16 residues. CDR3 in amino acids: CSAEVWGASSTDTQYF. The CDR3 nucleotides read TGCAGTGCTGAAGTTTGGGGGGCTTCTAGCACAGATACGCAGTATTTT.

This clonotype occurred a few times. J is TRBJ1-4 and V is TRBV12-3 or TRBV12-4; D unresolved. V was trimmed by 5 bases and J by 7 bases, leaving 26 bases between them. The CDR3 sequence is 18 residues long. In nucleotides, the CDR3 is TGTGCCAGCAGTCCCAGTGGAGAGGGTGGCTATATCAGTGAAAAACTGTTTTTT. Translating it yields CASSPSGEGGYISEKLFF.

The chain has TRBV9 and TRBJ2-5; D is undetermined. This CDR3 is 14 amino acids long. With 4 bases removed from V and 1 base from J, the gap between germline ends came to 11 bases. Germline CDR1 is SGDLS and CDR2 is YYNGEE. The chain's CDR3 is CASSSGPVQETQYF. CDR3 nucleotides: TGTGCCAGCAGCTCCGGTCCCGTCCAAGAGACCCAGTACTTC. Variable domain in full (rest from reference TRBV9 and TRBJ2-5): DSGVTQTPKHLITATGQRVTLRCSPRSGDLSVYWYQQSLDQGLQFLIQYYNGEERAKGNILERFSAQQFPDLHSELNLSSLELGDSALYFCASSSGPVQETQYFGPGTRLLVL.